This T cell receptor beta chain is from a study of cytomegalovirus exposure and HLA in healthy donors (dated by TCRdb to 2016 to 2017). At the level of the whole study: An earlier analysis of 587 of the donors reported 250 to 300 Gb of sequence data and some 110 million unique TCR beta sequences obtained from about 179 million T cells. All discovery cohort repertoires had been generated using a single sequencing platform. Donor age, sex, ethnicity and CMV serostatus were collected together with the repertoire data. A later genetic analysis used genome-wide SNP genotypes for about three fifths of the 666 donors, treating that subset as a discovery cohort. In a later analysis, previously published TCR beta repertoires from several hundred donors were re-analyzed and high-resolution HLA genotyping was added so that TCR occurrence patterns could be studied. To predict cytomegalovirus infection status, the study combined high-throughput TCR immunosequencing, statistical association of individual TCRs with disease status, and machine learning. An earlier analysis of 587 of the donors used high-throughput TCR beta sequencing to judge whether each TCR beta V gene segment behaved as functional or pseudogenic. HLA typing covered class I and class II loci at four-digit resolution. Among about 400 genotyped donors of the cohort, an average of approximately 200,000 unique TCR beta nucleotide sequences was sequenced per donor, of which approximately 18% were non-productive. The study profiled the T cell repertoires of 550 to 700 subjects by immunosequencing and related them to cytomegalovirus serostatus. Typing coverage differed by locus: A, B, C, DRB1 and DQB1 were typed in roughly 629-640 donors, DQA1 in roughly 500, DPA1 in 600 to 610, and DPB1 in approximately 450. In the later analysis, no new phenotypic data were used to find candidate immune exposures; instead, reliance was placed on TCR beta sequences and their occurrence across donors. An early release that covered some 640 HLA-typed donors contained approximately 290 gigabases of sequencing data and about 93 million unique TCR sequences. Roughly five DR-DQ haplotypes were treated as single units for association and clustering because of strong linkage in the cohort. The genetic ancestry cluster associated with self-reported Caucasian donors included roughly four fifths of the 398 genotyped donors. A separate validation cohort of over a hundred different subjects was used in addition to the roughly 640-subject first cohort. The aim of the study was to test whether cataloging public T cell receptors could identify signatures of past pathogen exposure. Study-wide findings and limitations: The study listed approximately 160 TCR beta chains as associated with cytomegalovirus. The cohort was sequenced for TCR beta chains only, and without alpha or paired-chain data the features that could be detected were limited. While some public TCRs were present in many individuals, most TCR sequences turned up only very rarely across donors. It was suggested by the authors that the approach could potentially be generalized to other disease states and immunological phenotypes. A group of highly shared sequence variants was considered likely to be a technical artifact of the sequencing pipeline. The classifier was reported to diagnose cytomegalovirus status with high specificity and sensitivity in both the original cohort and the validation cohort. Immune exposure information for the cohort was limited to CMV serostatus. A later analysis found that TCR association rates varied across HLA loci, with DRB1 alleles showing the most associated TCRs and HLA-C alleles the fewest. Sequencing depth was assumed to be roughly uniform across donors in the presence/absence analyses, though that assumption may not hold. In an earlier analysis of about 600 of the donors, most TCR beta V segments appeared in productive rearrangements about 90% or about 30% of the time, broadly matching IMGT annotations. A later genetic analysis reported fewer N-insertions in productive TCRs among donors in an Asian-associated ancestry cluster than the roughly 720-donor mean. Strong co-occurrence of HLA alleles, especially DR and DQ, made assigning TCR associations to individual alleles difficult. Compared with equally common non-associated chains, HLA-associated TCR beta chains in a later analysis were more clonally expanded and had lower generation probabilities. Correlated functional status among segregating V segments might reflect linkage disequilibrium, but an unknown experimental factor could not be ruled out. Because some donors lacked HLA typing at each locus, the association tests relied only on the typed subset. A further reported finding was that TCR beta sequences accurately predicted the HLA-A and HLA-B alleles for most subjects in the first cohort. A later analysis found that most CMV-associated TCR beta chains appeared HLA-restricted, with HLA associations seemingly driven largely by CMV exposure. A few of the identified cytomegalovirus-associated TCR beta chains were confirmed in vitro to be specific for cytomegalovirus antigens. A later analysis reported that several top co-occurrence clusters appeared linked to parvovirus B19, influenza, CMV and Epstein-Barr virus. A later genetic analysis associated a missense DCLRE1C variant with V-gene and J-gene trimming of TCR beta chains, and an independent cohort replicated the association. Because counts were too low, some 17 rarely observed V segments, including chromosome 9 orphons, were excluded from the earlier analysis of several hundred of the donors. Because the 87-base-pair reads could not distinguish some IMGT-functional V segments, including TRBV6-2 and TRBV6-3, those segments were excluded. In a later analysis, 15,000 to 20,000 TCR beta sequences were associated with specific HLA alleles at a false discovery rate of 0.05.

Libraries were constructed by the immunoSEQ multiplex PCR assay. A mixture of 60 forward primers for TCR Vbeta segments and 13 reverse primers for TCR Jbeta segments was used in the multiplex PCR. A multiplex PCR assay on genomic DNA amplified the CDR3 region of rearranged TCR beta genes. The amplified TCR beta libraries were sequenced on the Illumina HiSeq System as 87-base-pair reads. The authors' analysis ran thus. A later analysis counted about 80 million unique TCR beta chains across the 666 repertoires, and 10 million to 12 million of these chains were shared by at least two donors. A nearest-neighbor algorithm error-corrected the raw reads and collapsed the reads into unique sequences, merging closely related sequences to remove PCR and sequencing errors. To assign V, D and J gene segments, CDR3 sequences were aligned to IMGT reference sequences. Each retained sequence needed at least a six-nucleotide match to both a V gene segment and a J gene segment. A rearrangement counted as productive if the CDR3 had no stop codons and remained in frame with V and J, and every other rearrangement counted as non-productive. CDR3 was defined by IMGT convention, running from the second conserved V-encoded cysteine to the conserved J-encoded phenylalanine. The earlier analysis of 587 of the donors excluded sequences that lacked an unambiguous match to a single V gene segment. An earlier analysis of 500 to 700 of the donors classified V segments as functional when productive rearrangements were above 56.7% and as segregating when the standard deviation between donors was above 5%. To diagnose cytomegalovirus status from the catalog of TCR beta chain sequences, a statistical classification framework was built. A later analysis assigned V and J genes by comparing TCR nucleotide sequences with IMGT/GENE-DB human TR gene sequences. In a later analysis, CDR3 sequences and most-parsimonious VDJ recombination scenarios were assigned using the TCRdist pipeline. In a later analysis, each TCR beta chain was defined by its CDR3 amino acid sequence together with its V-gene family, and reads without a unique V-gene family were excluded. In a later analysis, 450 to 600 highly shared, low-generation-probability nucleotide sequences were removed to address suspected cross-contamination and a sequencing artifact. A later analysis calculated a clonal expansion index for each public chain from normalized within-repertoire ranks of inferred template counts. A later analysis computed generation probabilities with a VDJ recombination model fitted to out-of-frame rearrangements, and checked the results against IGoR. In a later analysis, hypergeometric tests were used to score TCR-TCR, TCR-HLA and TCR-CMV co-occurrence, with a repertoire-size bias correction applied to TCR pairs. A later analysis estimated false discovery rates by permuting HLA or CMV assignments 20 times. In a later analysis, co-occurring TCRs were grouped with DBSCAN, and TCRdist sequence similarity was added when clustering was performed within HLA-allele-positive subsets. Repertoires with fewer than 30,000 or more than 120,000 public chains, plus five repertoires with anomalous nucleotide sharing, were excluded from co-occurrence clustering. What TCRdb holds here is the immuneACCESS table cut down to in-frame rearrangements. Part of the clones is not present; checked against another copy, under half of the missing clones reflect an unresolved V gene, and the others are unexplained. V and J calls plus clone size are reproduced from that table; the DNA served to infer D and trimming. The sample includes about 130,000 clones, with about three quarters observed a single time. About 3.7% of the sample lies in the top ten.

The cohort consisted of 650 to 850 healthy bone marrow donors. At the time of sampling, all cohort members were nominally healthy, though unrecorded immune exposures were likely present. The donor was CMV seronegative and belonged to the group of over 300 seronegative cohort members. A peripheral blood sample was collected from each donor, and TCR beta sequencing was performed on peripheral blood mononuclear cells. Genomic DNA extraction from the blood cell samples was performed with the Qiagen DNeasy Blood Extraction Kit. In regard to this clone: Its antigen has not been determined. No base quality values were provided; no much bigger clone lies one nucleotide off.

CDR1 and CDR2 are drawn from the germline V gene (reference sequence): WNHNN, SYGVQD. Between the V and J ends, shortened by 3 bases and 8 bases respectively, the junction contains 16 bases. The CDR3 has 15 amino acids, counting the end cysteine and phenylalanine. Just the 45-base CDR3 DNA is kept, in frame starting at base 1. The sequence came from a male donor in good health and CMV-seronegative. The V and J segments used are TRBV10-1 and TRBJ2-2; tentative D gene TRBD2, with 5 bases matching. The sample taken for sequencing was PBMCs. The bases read TGCGCCAGCAGTGATATCAAGCGGCTCAAGGGGGAGCTGTTTTTT. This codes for CASSDIKRLKGELFF.